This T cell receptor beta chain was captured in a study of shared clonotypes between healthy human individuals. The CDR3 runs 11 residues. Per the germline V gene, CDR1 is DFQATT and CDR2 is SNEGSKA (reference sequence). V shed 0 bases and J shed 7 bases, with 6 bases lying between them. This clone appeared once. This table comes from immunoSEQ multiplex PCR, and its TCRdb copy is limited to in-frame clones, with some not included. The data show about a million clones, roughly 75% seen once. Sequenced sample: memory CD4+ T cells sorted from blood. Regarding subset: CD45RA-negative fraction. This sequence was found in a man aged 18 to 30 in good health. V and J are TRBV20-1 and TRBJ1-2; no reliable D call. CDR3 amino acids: CSARDLVGYTF. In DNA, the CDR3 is TGCAGTGCTAGAGATCTTGTTGGCTACACCTTC.